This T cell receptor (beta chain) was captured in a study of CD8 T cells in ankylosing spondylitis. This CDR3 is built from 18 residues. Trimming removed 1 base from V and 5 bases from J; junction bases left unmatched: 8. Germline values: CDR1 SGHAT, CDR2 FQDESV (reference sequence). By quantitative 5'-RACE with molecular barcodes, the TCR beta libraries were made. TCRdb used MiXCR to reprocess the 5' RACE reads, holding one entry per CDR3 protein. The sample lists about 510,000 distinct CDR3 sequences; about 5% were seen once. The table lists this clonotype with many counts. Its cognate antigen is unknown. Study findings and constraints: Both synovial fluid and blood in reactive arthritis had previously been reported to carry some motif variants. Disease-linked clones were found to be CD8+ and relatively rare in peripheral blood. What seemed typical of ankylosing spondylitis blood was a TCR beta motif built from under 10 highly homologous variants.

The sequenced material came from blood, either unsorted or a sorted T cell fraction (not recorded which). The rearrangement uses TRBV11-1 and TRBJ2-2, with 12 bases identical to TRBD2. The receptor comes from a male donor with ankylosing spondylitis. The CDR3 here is CASSLGQGLAGTTGELFF. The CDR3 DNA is TGTGCCAGCAGCTTAGGGCAGGGACTAGCGGGCACGACCGGGGAGCTGTTTTTT.